Listed here are 13 T cell receptor beta chains from one sample, sequenced in a study of identical twins. In TCRdb, the 5' RACE reads were re-called with MiXCR into one record per CDR3 protein. This table has 420,000 or so distinct CDR3 sequences, around 20% appearing once. The source material was naive T cells sorted from blood. The source of these receptors is a man aged 45-65 years in good health.

This clonotype was counted only a few times. The V gene is TRBV28, the J gene TRBJ1-1; TRBD1 might be the D (5 bases). Germline CDR1 and CDR2: MDHEN and SYDVKM. The CDR3 has 16 amino acids. V lost 2 bases and J 6 bases, leaving 19 bases between the germline ends. CDR3 DNA sequence: TGTGCCAGCAGTTTAGGGTCCCTTCCGTGGGGACCTGAAGCTTTCTTT. As protein: CASSLGSLPWGPEAFF.

This clonotype was observed at least ten times. V is TRBV7-2 and J is TRBJ2-3; 7 nucleotides line up with TRBD2. J lost 0 bases, V lost 2 bases, and 5 bases had no gene match. Germline V gene data show CDR1 as SGHTA and CDR2 as FQGNSA. CDR3 length equals 16 residues. The CDR3 protein is CASSLWGGSSTDTQYF. CDR3 bases: TGTGCCAGCAGCTTATGGGGCGGGAGCAGCACAGATACGCAGTATTTT.

The chain links TRBV5-1 to TRBJ2-1; D may be TRBD1 or TRBD2 (5 bases each). The germline gives CDR1 SGHRS, CDR2 YFSETQ. The CDR3 contains 15 residues. Trimming removed 0 bases from V and 9 bases from J, with 16 bases in between. CDR3 amino acids: CASSLGDVSLPEQFF. CDR3 DNA: TGCGCCAGCAGCTTGGGGGACGTCTCCCTCCCTGAGCAGTTCTTC.

This clonotype was seen many times. The V call is TRBV12-3 or TRBV12-4, the J call TRBJ2-3, with D hard to call. This CDR3 contains 12 residues. V lost 3 bases and J 6 bases, leaving 7 bases between the germline ends. CDR3 nucleotide sequence: TGTGCCAGCAGTTTTGATTGGGATACGCAGTATTTT. It codes for CASSFDWDTQYF.

This clonotype was counted between two and nine times. This chain links TRBV20-1 with TRBJ2-3; D might be TRBD2 (6 bases). In germline, CDR1 is DFQATT, CDR2 SNEGSKA (reference sequence). V was pared by 0 bases and J by 10 bases, with 17 bases between. CDR3 length: 14 amino acids. In DNA, the CDR3 is TGCAGTGCTAGAGATAGGCGGGGCTTGGTATCGCAGTATTTT. Protein sequence: CSARDRRGLVSQYF.

The CDR3 is CASSYPTSRANTGELFF. The CDR3, as DNA: TGTGCCAGCAGTTACCCGACTAGCCGCGCGAACACCGGGGAGCTGTTTTTT. V gene TRBV6-5 combines with J gene TRBJ2-2; 7 nucleotides align to TRBD2. The CDR3 contains 17 residues. CDR1 is MNHEY and CDR2 is SVGAGI in the germline V gene. J gave up 0 bases and V 2 bases, and 6 bases lay outside the gene matches.

The CDR3 loop is CASSADLANTGELFF. DNA of the CDR3: TGTGCCAGCAGTGCTGACCTCGCGAACACCGGGGAGCTGTTTTTT. The chain has TRBV25-1 and TRBJ2-2; the D is unclear. Germline values: CDR1 MGHDK, CDR2 SYGVNS. CDR3 length: 15 amino acids. V gave up 4 bases and J gave up 0 bases, with 9 bases separating them. Together with reference TRBV25-1 and TRBJ2-2, the CDR3 gives the full variable domain: EADIYQTPRYLVIGTGKKITLECSQTMGHDKMYWYQQDPGMELHLIHYSYGVNSTEKGDLSSESTVSRIRTEHFPLTLESARPSHTSQYLCASSADLANTGELFFGEGSRLTVL.

The table lists this clonotype with a few counts. The J gene is TRBJ2-7, the V gene TRBV10-3, with TRBD1 as a possible D gene (5 bases). In germline, CDR1 is ENHRY, CDR2 SYGVKD. The CDR3 contains 16 residues. Between the trimmed V and J ends, which lost 0 bases and 7 bases, there was a span of 19 bases. CDR3 nucleotides: TGTGCCATCAGTGAGTCGAGCAAGGGGTCTCTGGGGGAGCAGTACTTC. Amino acid sequence: CAISESSKGSLGEQYF.

As regards this clonotype: Possible read error: a much larger clone is one base away. The rearrangement joins TRBV5-1 to TRBJ2-1; D gene uncertain. Germline values: CDR1 SGHRS, CDR2 YFSETQ. CDR3 length: 16 residues. The CDR3 DNA sequence: TGCGCCTGCAGCGCCACGCAGTCGAGCTCCTACAATGAGCAGTTCTTC. Encoded protein: CACSATQSSSYNEQFF. Drawing the rest from reference TRBV5-1 and TRBJ2-1, the complete variable domain is KAGVTQTPRYLIKTRGQQVTLSCSPISGHRSVSWYQQTPGQGLQFLFEYFSETQRNKGNFPGRFSGRQFSNSRSEMNVSTLELGDSALYLCACSATQSSSYNEQFFGPGTRLTVL.

This clonotype was seen more than once but under ten times. This chain connects TRBV9 to TRBJ1-1, with a weak D call TRBD1 (6 bases). V was clipped by 2 bases and J by 0 bases, with 14 bases between them. The V gene's germline CDR1 is SGDLS and CDR2 YYNGEE. The length of the CDR3 is 16 residues. DNA of the CDR3: TGTGCCAGCAGCGTCGGGACGACAGGTCTGAACACTGAAGCTTTCTTT. Residues: CASSVGTTGLNTEAFF.

This clonotype was observed many times. The chain uses TRBV11-2 and TRBJ2-7; 11 nucleotides match TRBD2. CDR3 length equals 17 residues. Germline V gives CDR1 SGHAT, CDR2 FQNNGV. V lost 0 bases, J lost 5 bases, and 9 bases stayed unmatched. The CDR3 spells CASSLDIAGGPVNEQYF. The CDR3, as DNA: TGTGCCAGCAGCTTAGATATAGCGGGAGGGCCGGTGAACGAGCAGTACTTC.

This chain links TRBV6-2 or TRBV6-3 with TRBJ1-1; a possible D gene is TRBD1 (6 bases). This CDR3 is built from 16 residues. V was pared by 7 bases and J by 1 base, with 19 bases between. The germline V gene encodes CDR1 MNHEY and CDR2 SVGEGT. CDR3 sequence reads: CASNRPGGTTNTEAFF. For the CDR3, the DNA is TGTGCCAGCAACCGCCCGGGGGGGACAACGAACACTGAAGCTTTCTTT.

The V call is TRBV20-1, the J call TRBJ2-3; weak D call: TRBD1 (5 bases). Deletions cut 5 bases from V and 5 bases from J, with 17 bases between. Germline values: CDR1 DFQATT, CDR2 SNEGSKA (reference sequence). There are 14 residues in the CDR3. DNA for the CDR3: TGCAGTGCTGAACAGGCAGCCTTCAGAGATACGCAGTATTTT. This sequence encodes CSAEQAAFRDTQYF.